Described below is a single T cell receptor (beta chain) sequence and its context. What this receptor recognizes is not known. No clone much larger than this one lies a single base away; base qualities are absent. The sample comes from a study of human T cells and chemical hapten exposure (dated by TCRdb to the early 2020s). For the wider study: For sensitization, 2% DPC in acetone was applied to a roughly 2 cm by roughly 2 cm area of upper inner arm skin. Patch testing was performed on the upper back with Finn chambers containing 0.01% DPC, and the patch tests were scored after 6 days according to International Contact Dermatitis Research Group standards. Blood for TCR sequencing was provided by twenty-nine alopecia patients at one to four time points (pre-sensitization, 2, 6 and 24 weeks). This study followed changes in the peripheral blood TCR repertoire in vivo during primary and secondary sensitization of alopecia patients to the hapten diphenylcyclopropenone (DPC). Libraries were combined into a pool for sequencing, and differences in TCR yield between samples came mainly from small differences in library volumes within the pool. Patients additionally received weekly therapeutic DPC doses to the scalp throughout the approximately 25-week study period. Most of the patients in the cohort were female, and the cohort covered alopecia areata with under or over 50% scalp involvement, alopecia totalis and alopecia universalis. Blood was sampled from patients pre-sensitization (week 0) and at 2, 6 and about 24 weeks after DPC sensitization. Beyond this particular receptor, the publication reports: No change with DPC sensitization was found in the number of TCRs above 1 in 1000 frequency, and no evidence of global repertoire structure alterations was found. Repeated subsampling changed both the strength of the expansion versus patch-test correlation and the threshold at which the correlation became significant. All patients had alopecia, a presumed autoimmune disease, so their immune response might differ from that of healthy individuals. A positive correlation was found between the number of PT1 expanded TCRs and patch test score, with significance reached at thresholds 8, 16 and 32 but not 4. Expanded TCRs formed significantly more large CDR3 similarity clusters than pre-sensitization or healthy control sets, consistent with antigen-driven responses.

The sample's time point label is to be understood as: patch test 1, 2 weeks after DPC sensitization. The treatment or condition label, as the study defines it: therapeutic diphenylcyclopropenone sensitization with weekly scalp DPC. Blood at each patch-test visit was drawn before the patch test was applied. Patients were considered eligible if aged 18 to 70, diagnosed with alopecia and deemed suitable for DPC therapy, and patients were excluded if pregnant. Total RNA was isolated from unfractionated whole blood collected in Tempus Blood RNA tubes. Libraries were prepared through RACE. Instrument on record: NextSeq 500. During library preparation, unique molecular identifiers were attached to individual cDNA molecules so that TCRs could be counted in a quantitative, reproducible way. From each blood RNA sample, both TCR alpha and TCR beta chains were sequenced. Turning to the authors' computational methods: A median of roughly 98,000 TCRs per sample was observed, with a range of about 23,224 to 700,000. The Decombinator software suite was used to annotate the V, J and CDR3 of the TCR reads. Every sample was subsampled to the same number of TCRs (28,000) for the PS versus PT1 abundance plots. Expanded TCRs were defined as absent before sensitization and observed at least eight times at the 2-week time point. TCRdb reprocessing: public reads trimmed at Q25 with fastp, clones called with MiXCR, in-frame beta chains kept. A single entry per CDR3 protein holds the most common genes and DNA from its merged rows. The V and J calls reflect TCRdb's pipeline rather than the authors' work. The sample yields roughly 180,000 distinct CDR3 sequences; more than 12% were counted once. 1.5% to 2% of the sample lies in the top ten.

Deletion took 1 base off V and 1 base off J, with a span of 9 bases between the germline ends. There are 15 amino acids in the CDR3, from cysteine to phenylalanine inclusive. Only the CDR3 region is kept as DNA, spanning 45 bases read in frame from base 1. Based on the germline V gene (reference sequence), the CDR1 and CDR2 sequences are PRHDT and FYEKMQ. This chain is built from TRBV13 and TRBJ2-3; the D gene is perhaps TRBD1, from 6 matching bases. The input for sequencing was whole blood, taken in connection with sensitization to the hapten diphenylcyclopropenone (DPC). This clonotype was sampled from a woman in her thirties with alopecia areata. Some clones in this sample may be carry-over from other donors' samples. The CDR3 is CASSLVSGGTDTQYF. Here is the DNA: TGTGCCAGCAGCTTAGTTTCAGGGGGCACAGATACGCAGTATTTT. Where the CDR3 stops, the reference TRBV13 and TRBJ2-3 genes take over; the full variable domain is AAGVIQSPRHLIKEKRETATLKCYPIPRHDTVYWYQQGPGQDPQFLISFYEKMQSDKGSIPDRFSAQQFSDYHSELNMSSLELGDSALYFCASSLVSGGTDTQYFGPGTRLTVL.